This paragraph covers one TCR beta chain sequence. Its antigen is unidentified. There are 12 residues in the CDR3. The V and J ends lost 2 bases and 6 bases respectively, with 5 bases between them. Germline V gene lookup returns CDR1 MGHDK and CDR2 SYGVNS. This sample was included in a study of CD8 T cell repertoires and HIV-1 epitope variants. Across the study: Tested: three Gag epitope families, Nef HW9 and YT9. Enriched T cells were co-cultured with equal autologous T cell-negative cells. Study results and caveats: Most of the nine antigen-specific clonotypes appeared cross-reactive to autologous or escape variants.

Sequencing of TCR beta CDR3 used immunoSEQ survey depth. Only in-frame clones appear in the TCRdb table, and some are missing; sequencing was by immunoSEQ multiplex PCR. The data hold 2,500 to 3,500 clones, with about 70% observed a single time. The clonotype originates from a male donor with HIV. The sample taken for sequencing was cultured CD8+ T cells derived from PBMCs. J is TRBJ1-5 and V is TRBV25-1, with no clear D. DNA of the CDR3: TGTGCCAGCAGTGAAATGGGTCAGCCCCAGCATTTT. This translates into CASSEMGQPQHF.